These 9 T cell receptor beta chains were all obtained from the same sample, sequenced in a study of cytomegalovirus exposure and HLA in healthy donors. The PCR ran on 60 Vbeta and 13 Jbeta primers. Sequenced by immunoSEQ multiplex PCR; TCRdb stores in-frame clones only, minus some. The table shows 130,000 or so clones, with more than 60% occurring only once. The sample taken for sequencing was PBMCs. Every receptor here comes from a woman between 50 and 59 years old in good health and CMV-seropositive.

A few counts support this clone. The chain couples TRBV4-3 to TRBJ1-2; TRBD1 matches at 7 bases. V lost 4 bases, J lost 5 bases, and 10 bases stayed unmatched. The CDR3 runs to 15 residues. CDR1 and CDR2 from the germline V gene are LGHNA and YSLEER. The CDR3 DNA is TGCGCCAGCAGCCCCCGGCGGACAGGTGAATATGGCTACACCTTC. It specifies CASSPRRTGEYGYTF.

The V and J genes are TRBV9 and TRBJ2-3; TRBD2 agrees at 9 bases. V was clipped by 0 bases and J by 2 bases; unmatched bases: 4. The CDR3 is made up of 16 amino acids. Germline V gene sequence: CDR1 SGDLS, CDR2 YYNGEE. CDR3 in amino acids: CASSVVASGITDTQYF. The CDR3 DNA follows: TGTGCCAGCAGCGTAGTAGCTAGCGGGATCACAGATACGCAGTATTTT.

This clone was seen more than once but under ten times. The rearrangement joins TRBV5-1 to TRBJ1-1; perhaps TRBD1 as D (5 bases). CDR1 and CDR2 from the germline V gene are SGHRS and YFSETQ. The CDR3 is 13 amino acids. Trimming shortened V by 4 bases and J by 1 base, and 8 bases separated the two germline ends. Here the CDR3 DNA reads TGCGCCAGCAGCCCAACAGGGAACACTGAAGCTTTCTTT. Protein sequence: CASSPTGNTEAFF. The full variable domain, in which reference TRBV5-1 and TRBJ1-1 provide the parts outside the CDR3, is KAGVTQTPRYLIKTRGQQVTLSCSPISGHRSVSWYQQTPGQGLQFLFEYFSETQRNKGNFPGRFSGRQFSNSRSEMNVSTLELGDSALYLCASSPTGNTEAFFGQGTRLTVV.

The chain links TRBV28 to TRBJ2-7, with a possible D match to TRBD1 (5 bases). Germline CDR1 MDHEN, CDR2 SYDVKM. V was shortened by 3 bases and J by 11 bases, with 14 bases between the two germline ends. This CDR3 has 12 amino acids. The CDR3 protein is CASSLTRQPEYF. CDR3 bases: TGTGCCAGCAGTTTGACCCGACAGCCAGAGTACTTC.

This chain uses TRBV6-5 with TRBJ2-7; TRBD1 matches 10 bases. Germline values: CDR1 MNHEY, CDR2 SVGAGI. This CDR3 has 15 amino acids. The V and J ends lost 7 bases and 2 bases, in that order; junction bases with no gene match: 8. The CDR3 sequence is CASKRGQGSPYEQYF. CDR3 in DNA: TGTGCCAGCAAAAGGGGACAGGGGTCCCCCTACGAGCAGTACTTC.

The CDR3 DNA follows: TGTGCCAGCAGCGTCGTGGGGGGGTCCTACAATGAGCAGTTCTTC. This codes for CASSVVGGSYNEQFF. This chain uses TRBV9 with TRBJ2-1; 7 bases map to TRBD2. The ends lost 2 bases at V and 1 base at J; junction bases unmatched: 3. Germline V gives CDR1 SGDLS, CDR2 YYNGEE. The CDR3 has 15 amino acids.

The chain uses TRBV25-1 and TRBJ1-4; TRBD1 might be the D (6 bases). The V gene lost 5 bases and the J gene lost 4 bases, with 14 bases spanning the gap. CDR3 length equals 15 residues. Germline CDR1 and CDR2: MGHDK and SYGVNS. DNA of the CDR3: TGTGCCAGCAGTCCCTGGGGGCAGGGTAATGAAAAACTGTTTTTT. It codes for CASSPWGQGNEKLFF.

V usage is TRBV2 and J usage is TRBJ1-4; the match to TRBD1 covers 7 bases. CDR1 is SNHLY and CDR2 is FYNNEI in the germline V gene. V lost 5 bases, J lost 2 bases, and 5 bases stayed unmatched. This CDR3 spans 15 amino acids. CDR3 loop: CASSPRGQTNEKLFF. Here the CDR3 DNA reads TGTGCCAGCAGTCCAAGGGGACAGACTAATGAAAAACTGTTTTTT.

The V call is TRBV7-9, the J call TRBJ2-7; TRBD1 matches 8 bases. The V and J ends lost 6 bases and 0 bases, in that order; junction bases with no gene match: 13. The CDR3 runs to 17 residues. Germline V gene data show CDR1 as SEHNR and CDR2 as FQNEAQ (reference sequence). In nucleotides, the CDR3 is TGTGCCAGCAGTCGAACCTTGCAGGGGGCTAACTCCTACGAGCAGTACTTC. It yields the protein CASSRTLQGANSYEQYF.